The clone carrying this TCR beta chain came up a few times. Antigen unknown. The data originate from a study of T cell repertoires in cytomegalovirus infection. Study details: It was the public TCR beta signatures that indicated both CMV infection and matching HLA type.

Each CDR3 protein gets one entry after TCRdb re-called the reads with MiXCR. This sample carries 450,000 to 550,000 distinct CDR3 sequences, about two fifths of them seen once, and the ten largest clones take about two fifths. Findings of the study overall: The ex vivo response was dominated by HLA-C-restricted CMV-specific TCR beta clonotypes. Carriage of CMV together with the relevant HLA was identifiable through cumulative public TCR beta family frequency.

CDR3 size: 15 residues. Unmatched junction bases numbered 7, after V lost 4 bases and J lost 1 base. Germline V gene data show CDR1 as SGHRS and CDR2 as YFSETQ. The chain employs TRBV5-1 and TRBJ1-1; 7 positions match TRBD1. Sequencing was performed on cultured PBMCs, taken from culture after CMV antigen stimulation. This TCR was recovered from a human donor in good health (CMV status not recorded). Some clones in this sample may be carry-over from other donors' samples. The DNA for the CDR3 is TGCGCCAGCAGCGATATTACAGGGGCGAACACTGAAGCTTTCTTT. Protein: CASSDITGANTEAFF.